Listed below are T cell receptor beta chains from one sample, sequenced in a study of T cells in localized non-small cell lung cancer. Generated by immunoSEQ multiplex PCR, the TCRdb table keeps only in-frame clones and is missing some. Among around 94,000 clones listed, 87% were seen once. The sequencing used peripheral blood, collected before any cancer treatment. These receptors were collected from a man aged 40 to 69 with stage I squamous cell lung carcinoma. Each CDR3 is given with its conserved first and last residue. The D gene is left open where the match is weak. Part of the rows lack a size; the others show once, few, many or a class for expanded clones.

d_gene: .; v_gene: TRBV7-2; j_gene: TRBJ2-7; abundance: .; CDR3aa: CASSQGGSSYEQYF; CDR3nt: TGTGCCAGCAGCCAAGGGGGTTCCTCCTACGAGCAGTACTTC
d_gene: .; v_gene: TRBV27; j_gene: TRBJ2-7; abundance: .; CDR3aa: CASSPMVVLQAYEQYF; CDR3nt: TGTGCCAGCAGTCCCATGGTGGTCCTACAAGCCTACGAGCAGTACTTC
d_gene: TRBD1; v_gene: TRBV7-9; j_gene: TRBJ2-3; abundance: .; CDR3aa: CASSLDGTGATDTQYF; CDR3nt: TGTGCCAGCAGCTTAGACGGGACAGGGGCGACAGATACGCAGTATTTT
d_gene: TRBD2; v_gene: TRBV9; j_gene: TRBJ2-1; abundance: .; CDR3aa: CASSVAGGTYNEQFF; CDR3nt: TGTGCCAGCAGCGTAGCGGGGGGAACCTACAATGAGCAGTTCTTC
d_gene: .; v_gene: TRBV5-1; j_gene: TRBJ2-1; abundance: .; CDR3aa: CASSLGGFSEDEQFF; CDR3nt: TGCGCCAGCAGCTTGGGGGGCTTTAGCGAGGATGAGCAGTTCTTC
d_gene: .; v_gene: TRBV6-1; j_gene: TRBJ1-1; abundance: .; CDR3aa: CASSEARQASRRTEAFF; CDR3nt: TGTGCCAGCAGTGAAGCGCGGCAGGCCTCGAGGAGGACTGAAGCTTTCTTT
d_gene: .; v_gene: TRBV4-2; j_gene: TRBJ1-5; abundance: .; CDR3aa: CASSQESGMWNQPQHF; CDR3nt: TGTGCCAGCAGCCAAGAGTCCGGGATGTGGAATCAGCCCCAGCATTTT
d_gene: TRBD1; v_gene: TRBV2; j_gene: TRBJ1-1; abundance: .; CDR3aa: CASSSQGGGITEAFF; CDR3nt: TGTGCCAGCAGTTCCCAGGGGGGGGGAATCACTGAAGCTTTCTTT
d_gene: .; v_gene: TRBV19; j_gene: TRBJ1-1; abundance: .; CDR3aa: CASTYEVNTEAFF; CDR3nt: TGTGCCAGTACTTACGAGGTGAACACTGAAGCTTTCTTT
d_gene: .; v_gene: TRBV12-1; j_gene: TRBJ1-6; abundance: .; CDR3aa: CASSFGGTDFHF; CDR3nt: TGTGCCAGCAGCTTCGGCGGGACAGACTTCCACTTT
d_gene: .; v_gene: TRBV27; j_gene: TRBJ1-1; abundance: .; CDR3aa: CASSLDKATEAFF; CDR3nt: TGTGCCAGCAGTTTAGACAAGGCCACTGAAGCTTTCTTT
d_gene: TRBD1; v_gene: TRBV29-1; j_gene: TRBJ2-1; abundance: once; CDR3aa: CSAYSLTGSSYNEQFF; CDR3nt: TGCAGCGCTTACAGCCTGACAGGGAGCTCCTACAATGAGCAGTTCTTC
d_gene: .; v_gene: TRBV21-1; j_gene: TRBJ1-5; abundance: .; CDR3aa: CASSKAGQETNQPQHF; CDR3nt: TGTGCCAGCAGCAAAGCGGGACAGGAAACCAATCAGCCCCAGCATTTT
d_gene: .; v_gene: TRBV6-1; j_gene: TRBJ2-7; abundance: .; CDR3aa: CASSGGGQGSYEQYF; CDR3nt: TGTGCCAGCAGTGGTGGGGGCCAGGGCTCCTACGAGCAGTACTTC
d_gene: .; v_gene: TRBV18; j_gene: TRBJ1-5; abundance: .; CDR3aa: CASSPDSNQPQHF; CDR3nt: TGTGCCAGCTCACCGGACAGCAATCAGCCCCAGCATTTT
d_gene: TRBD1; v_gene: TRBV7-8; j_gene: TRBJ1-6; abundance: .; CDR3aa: CASSSDRVGSPLHF; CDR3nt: TGTGCCAGCAGCTCGGACAGGGTTGGGTCACCCCTCCACTTT
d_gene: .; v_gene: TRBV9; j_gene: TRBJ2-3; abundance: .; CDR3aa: CASSVGPDTQYF; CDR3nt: TGTGCCAGCAGCGTAGGGCCAGATACGCAGTATTTT
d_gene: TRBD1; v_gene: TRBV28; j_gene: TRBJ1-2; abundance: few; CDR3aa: CASRTESTGGSGYTF; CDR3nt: TGTGCCAGCAGAACAGAATCGACAGGGGGTAGTGGCTACACCTTC
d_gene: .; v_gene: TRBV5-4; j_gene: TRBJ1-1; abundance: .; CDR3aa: CASSSKDRANTEAFF; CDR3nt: TGTGCCAGCAGCTCCAAAGACAGAGCGAACACTGAAGCTTTCTTT
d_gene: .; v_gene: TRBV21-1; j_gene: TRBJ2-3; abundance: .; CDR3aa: CASSSLRGTWTDTQYF; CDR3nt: TGTGCCAGCAGCTCCCTTAGGGGGACATGGACAGATACGCAGTATTTT
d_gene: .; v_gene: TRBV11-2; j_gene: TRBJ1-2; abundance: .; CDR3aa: CASSHQGYGYTF; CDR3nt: TGTGCCAGCAGCCATCAGGGCTATGGCTACACCTTC
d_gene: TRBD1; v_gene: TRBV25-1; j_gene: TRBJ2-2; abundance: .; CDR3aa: CASSSGTGTNTGELFF; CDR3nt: TGTGCCAGCAGCTCCGGGACAGGAACAAACACCGGGGAGCTGTTTTTT
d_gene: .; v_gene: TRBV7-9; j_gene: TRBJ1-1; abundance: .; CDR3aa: CASSVQANTEAFF; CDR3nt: TGTGCCAGCAGCGTACAGGCGAACACTGAAGCTTTCTTT
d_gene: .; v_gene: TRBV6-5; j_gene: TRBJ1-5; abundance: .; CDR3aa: CASSYSPNSNQPQHF; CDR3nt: TGTGCCAGCAGTTACTCGCCAAATAGCAATCAGCCCCAGCATTTT
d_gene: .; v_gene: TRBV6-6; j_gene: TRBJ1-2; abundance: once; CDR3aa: CASSAQGRYGYTF; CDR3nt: TGTGCCAGCAGTGCACAGGGTCGGTACGGCTACACCTTC
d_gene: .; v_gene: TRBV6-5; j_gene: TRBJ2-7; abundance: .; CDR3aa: CASSYRMAYYEQYF; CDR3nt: TGTGCCAGCAGTTACCGAATGGCGTACTACGAGCAGTACTTC
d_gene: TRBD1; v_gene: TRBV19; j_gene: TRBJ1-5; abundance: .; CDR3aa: CASKTGGFFSNQPQHF; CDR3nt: TGTGCCAGTAAAACAGGGGGGTTCTTTAGCAATCAGCCCCAGCATTTT
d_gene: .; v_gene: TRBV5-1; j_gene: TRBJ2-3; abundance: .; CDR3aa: CASREGSDTQYF; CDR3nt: TGCGCCAGCAGAGAGGGGTCAGATACGCAGTATTTT
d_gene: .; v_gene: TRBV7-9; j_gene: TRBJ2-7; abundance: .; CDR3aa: CASSPGPSSYEQYF; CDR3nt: TGTGCCAGCAGCCCGGGGCCCAGCTCCTACGAGCAGTACTTC